These 5 T cell receptor beta chains came from one sample sequenced in a study of blood T cell repertoires in COVID-19. Produced via immunoSEQ multiplex PCR; TCRdb's table is partial and in-frame only. The data contain about 160,000 clones, approximately 84% of them singletons. Sequenced sample: peripheral blood. The receptors were gathered from an elderly woman with acute or convalescent COVID-19.

This chain links TRBV2 with TRBJ1-2, with D tentatively TRBD1 (5 bases). The CDR3 length is 13 residues. V was trimmed by 4 bases and J by 7 bases, leaving 13 bases between them. Germline CDR1 reads SNHLY; CDR2 reads FYNNEI. CDR3 sequence: CASSASGWVGYTF. The DNA for the CDR3 is TGTGCCAGCAGTGCTTCAGGGTGGGTTGGCTACACCTTC.

This clone was counted a few times. V and J are TRBV19 and TRBJ1-6; D may be TRBD1 (6 bases). This CDR3 region has 15 residues. Trimming shortened V by 6 bases and J by 7 bases, and 16 bases separated the two germline ends. The V gene's germline CDR1 is LNHDA and CDR2 SQIVND (reference sequence). The CDR3 DNA is TGTGCCAGTAGCAACCAGGGGTTGTCGAATTCACCCCTCCACTTT. Translated: CASSNQGLSNSPLHF.

V usage is TRBV12-5 and J usage is TRBJ2-3; D is perhaps TRBD2 (6 bases). The V gene's germline CDR1 is LGHNT and CDR2 FRNRAP. The CDR3 loop spans 16 amino acids. Trimming stripped 7 bases from V and 0 bases from J, with 17 bases between. The CDR3 DNA follows: TGTGCTAGTGCTCCTGGGGTAGCGGCTAGCACAGATACGCAGTATTTT. Its translation: CASAPGVAASTDTQYF.

This sequence joins TRBV30 and TRBJ1-5, with D hard to call. The V and J ends lost 5 bases and 4 bases respectively, with 6 bases between them. The CDR3 loop spans 11 amino acids. CDR1 is GTSNPN, CDR2 SVGIG, per germline (reference sequence). In DNA, the CDR3 is TGTGCCTGGGGACCGAATCAGCCCCAGCATTTT. It encodes CAWGPNQPQHF.

This clone appeared a single time. The chain employs TRBV19 and TRBJ1-1; 7 bases line up with TRBD1. Germline V CDR1 and CDR2: LNHDA, SQIVND (reference sequence). With 7 bases clipped from V and 7 bases from J, the junction kept 6 bases outside the gene matches. The CDR3 is 12 residues long. The chain's CDR3 is CASTRGQLEAFF. Written as DNA, the CDR3 is TGTGCCAGTACCCGGGGACAGCTTGAAGCTTTCTTT.